This TCR beta chain originates from a study of blood T cell repertoires in COVID-19. The ends lost 3 bases at V and 4 bases at J; junction bases unmatched: 2. The CDR3 sequence is 13 residues long. CDR1 and CDR2 from the germline V gene are LNHDA and SQIVND (reference sequence). In the authors' workflow: For nucleated cells, counts were estimated from reference gene primer amplification. Here immunoSEQ multiplex PCR was the method, and the copy in TCRdb shows in-frame clones only, minus some. V, J and clone size were drawn from that table, and D and trimming were deduced from the DNA. The table includes 150,000 to 200,000 clones, approximately 90% detected once.

Sequencing was carried out using PBMCs or T cells enriched from blood (not recorded which). This sequence was found in a woman aged 18-35 years who had recovered from COVID-19. The rearrangement uses TRBV19 and TRBJ2-7, with 8 bases fitting TRBD1. The CDR3: CASSIGDRYEQYF. The CDR3 bases are TGTGCCAGTAGTATTGGGGACAGGTACGAGCAGTACTTC.